The 6 T cell receptor beta chains below come from one sample, sequenced in a study of response to subunit inactivated influenza vaccine. One entry per CDR3 protein, called by TCRdb with MiXCR from the RT-PCR reads. The sample contains approximately 520,000 distinct CDR3 sequences, around 25% of which appear only once. This sample comprised CD4+ T cells sorted from PBMCs, obtained 5 to 6 days after vaccination. These receptors were obtained from a man aged 45-65 years who received an inactivated influenza vaccine.

This clonotype came up a few times. This sequence joins TRBV5-1 and TRBJ2-2; D is uncertain. The germline V gene has CDR1 SGHRS and CDR2 YFSETQ. This CDR3 region has 16 residues. Deletions cut 0 bases from V and 1 base from J, with 10 bases between. CDR3 bases: TGCGCCAGCAGCTTGGTTCCCTCACGGAACACCGGGGAGCTGTTTTTT. Translation gives CASSLVPSRNTGELFF.

The V gene is TRBV11-3, the J gene TRBJ2-7; D possibly matches TRBD1 or TRBD2 (5 bases each). The ends were cut back, 1 base at V and 2 bases at J, with 12 bases in the middle. Germline CDR1 SGHNT, CDR2 YENEEA. The CDR3 totals 15 residues. CDR3 region: CASSLGSGRTYEQYF. For the CDR3, the DNA is TGTGCCAGCAGCTTAGGATCGGGACGGACCTACGAGCAGTACTTC.

This clonotype appeared a few times. The V and J genes are TRBV5-1 and TRBJ1-5; a weak D match, TRBD1 (5 bases). The V end was cut by 1 base, the J end by 5 bases, with 7 bases between. CDR1 and CDR2 from the germline V gene are SGHRS and YFSETQ. This CDR3 is built from 13 residues. CDR3 nucleotide sequence: TGCGCCAGCAGCTTGATGGGGGATCAGCCCCAGCATTTT. It specifies CASSLMGDQPQHF.

In its sample, this clonotype was seen a few times. The V call is TRBV5-1, the J call TRBJ2-7, with D unclear. This CDR3 is built from 16 residues. CDR1 and CDR2 (germline): SGHRS, YFSETQ. The V and J ends lost 4 bases and 0 bases respectively, with 17 bases between them. The CDR3 sequence is CASSQSFAGLSYEQYF. CDR3 DNA: TGCGCCAGCAGCCAATCATTCGCCGGTCTCTCCTACGAGCAGTACTTC.

The chain has TRBV12-3 or TRBV12-4 and TRBJ2-5, with D perhaps TRBD2 (5 bases). The CDR3 is 14 residues long. Trimming cost V 2 bases and J 3 bases, with 10 bases left between them. DNA for the CDR3: TGTGCCAGCAGTTTAAGCCCCGGGGAAGAGACCCAGTACTTC. This encodes CASSLSPGEETQYF.

This clonotype showed up many times. The chain is built from TRBV29-1 and TRBJ2-3, with 10 positions matching TRBD2. The ends lost 3 bases at V and 2 bases at J; junction bases unmatched: 8. This CDR3 contains 16 residues. CDR1 and CDR2 from the germline V gene are SQVTM and ANQGSEA. CDR3 sequence: CSVDGTSGAHTDTQYF. CDR3 DNA sequence: TGCAGCGTTGATGGTACTAGCGGGGCACACACAGATACGCAGTATTTT.